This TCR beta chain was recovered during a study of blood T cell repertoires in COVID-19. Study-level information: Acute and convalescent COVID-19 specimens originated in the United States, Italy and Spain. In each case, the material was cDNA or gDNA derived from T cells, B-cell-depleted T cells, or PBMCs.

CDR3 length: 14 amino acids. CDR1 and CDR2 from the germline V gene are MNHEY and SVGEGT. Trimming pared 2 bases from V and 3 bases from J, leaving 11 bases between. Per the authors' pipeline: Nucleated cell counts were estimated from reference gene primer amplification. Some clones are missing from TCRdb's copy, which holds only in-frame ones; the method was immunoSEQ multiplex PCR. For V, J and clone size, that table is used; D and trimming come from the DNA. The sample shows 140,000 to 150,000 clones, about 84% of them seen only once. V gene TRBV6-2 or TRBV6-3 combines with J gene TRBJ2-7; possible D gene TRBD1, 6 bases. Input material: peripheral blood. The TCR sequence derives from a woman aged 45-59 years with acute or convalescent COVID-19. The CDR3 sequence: CASSYGQTFYEQYF. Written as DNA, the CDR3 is TGTGCCAGCAGTTACGGACAGACATTCTACGAGCAGTACTTC.